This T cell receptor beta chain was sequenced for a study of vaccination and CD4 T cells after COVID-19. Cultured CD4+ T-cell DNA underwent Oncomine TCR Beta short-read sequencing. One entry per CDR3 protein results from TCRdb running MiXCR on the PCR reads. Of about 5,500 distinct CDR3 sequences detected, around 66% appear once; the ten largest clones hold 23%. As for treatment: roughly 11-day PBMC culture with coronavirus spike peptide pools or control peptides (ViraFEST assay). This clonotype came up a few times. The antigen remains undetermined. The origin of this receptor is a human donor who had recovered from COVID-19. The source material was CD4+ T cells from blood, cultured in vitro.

The CDR3 loop is CASRVDRPANYGYTF. For the CDR3, the DNA is TGTGCCAGCAGGGTGGACAGGCCGGCTAACTATGGCTACACCTTC. The V gene is TRBV21-1, the J gene TRBJ1-2; TRBD1, the table's D call, lacks a check against the DNA. TRBV21-1 is labeled a pseudogene. The CDR3 sequence is 15 residues long.